A selection of T cell receptor beta chains follows, all from one sample in a study of blood T cell repertoires in COVID-19. The table came from immunoSEQ multiplex PCR; TCRdb's copy has only in-frame clones and leaves some out. The sample lists 250,000 to 350,000 clones; around 90% were seen once. Sequencing used peripheral blood. Every receptor here comes from a man in his late teens or twenties with active or convalescent COVID-19. Both conserved end residues are part of each CDR3. A D gene is named only where the DNA matches it firmly. Not every row has a clone size; where given, it reads once, few, many or a size class.

>TRBJ1-6|.|.|TRBV6-6
TGTGCCAGCAGTCACAGCCCAGGGTTGCAGGAATCACCCCTCCACTTT
CASSHSPGLQESPLHF
>TRBJ2-1|.|once|TRBV6-2/TRBV6-3
TGTGCCAGCAGTTACTCTCCAGCGGAGGCCCCCTACAATGAGCAGTTCTTC
CASSYSPAEAPYNEQFF
>TRBJ1-2|TRBD1|.|TRBV29-1
TGCAGCGTTGCCCCTACAGGGGTTAACTATGGCTACACCTTC
CSVAPTGVNYGYTF
>TRBJ2-7|.|.|TRBV7-2
TGTGCCAGCAGCTTAGGTGGGCTTGAGCAGTACTTC
CASSLGGLEQYF
>TRBJ1-1|.|.|TRBV18
TGTGCCAGCTCACCCGGTGACACTGAAGCTTTCTTT
CASSPGDTEAFF
>TRBJ1-6|.|once|TRBV27
TGTGCCAGCAGTCCAGGTGGAGGGGATTCACCCCTCCACTTT
CASSPGGGDSPLHF
>TRBJ2-7|.|.|TRBV29-1
TGCAGCGTTGAAGGGGAGTCCTACGAGCAGTACTTC
CSVEGESYEQYF
>TRBJ1-4|TRBD1|.|TRBV24-1
TGTGCCACCAGTGACCGGGGGACAGGGAGAAATGAAAAACTGTTTTTT
CATSDRGTGRNEKLFF
>TRBJ2-1|TRBD1|.|TRBV6-1
TGTGCCAGCAGTGAAGCGGGACAGGGTCTTAGTGAGCAGTTCTTC
CASSEAGQGLSEQFF
>TRBJ1-2|TRBD1|.|TRBV7-8
TGTGCCAGCAGCTCAGTTCCGAGGACAGGGGACTATGGCTACACCTTC
CASSSVPRTGDYGYTF
>TRBJ1-2|.|.|TRBV2
TGTGCCAGCAGTGTAGGACAGAGCTTGGGCTACACCTTC
CASSVGQSLGYTF
>TRBJ1-5|.|.|TRBV5-6
TGTGCCAGCAGCCGGGGAGCATATCAGCCCCAGCATTTT
CASSRGAYQPQHF
>TRBJ2-1|TRBD2|.|TRBV4-2
TGTGCCAGCAGCCAAGCGATAAGCGGGACTTACAATGAGCAGTTCTTC
CASSQAISGTYNEQFF
>TRBJ2-7|TRBD2|.|TRBV29-1
TGCAGCGTGGAGGGACTAGCGGGCCTCTACGAGCAGTACTTC
CSVEGLAGLYEQYF
>TRBJ2-7|TRBD1|.|TRBV24-1
TGTGCCACCAGTGCCGAGACAGGGGACGAGCAGTACTTC
CATSAETGDEQYF
>TRBJ2-3|.|.|TRBV27
TGTGCCAGCAGTTTATTTCGGTGGGGCAACACAGATACGCAGTATTTT
CASSLFRWGNTDTQYF
>TRBJ1-2|TRBD1|.|TRBV7-6
TGTGCCAGCAGCTCCCGATTGGCCCAGGGGGCAATCGCGTTGGGCTATGGCTACACCTTC
CASSSRLAQGAIALGYGYTF
>TRBJ1-1|TRBD1|.|TRBV25-1
TGTGCCAGCAGTGAAAGGGGGCCTTGGGGTGAAGCTTTCTTT
CASSERGPWGEAFF
>TRBJ1-6|.|few|TRBV28
TGTGCCAGCAGCCCGGGACTGGGACTCTCACCCCTCCACTTT
CASSPGLGLSPLHF
>TRBJ2-5|TRBD2|once|TRBV7-2
TGTGCCAGCAGCTTAATTCGGGGGGTAGAGACCCAGTACTTC
CASSLIRGVETQYF
>TRBJ2-7|TRBD1|.|TRBV5-1
TGCGCCAGCAGGCGGACAGGGGGCCTAGGAATCTACGAGCAGTACTTC
CASRRTGGLGIYEQYF
>TRBJ2-7|.|.|TRBV11-1
TGTGCCAGCAGAGGTGCCAGGGACTCCTACGAGCAGTACTTC
CASRGARDSYEQYF
>TRBJ1-2|TRBD1|.|TRBV18
TGTGCCAGCTCACCACCGCTACAGGGGGCGAGGAACTATGGCTACACCTTC
CASSPPLQGARNYGYTF
>TRBJ2-7|.|once|TRBV3-1/TRBV3-2
TGTGCCAGCAGCCAAGCCCAGTACGAGCAGTACTTC
CASSQAQYEQYF
>TRBJ1-3|TRBD1|.|TRBV2
TGTGCCAGCAGGGACAGGGTTTATGGAAACACCATATATTTT
CASRDRVYGNTIYF
>TRBJ2-4|TRBD1|.|TRBV5-6
TGTGCCAGCAGCCAAGGGACAGTTTTAAACATTCAGTACTTC
CASSQGTVLNIQYF
>TRBJ2-2|.|.|TRBV3-1/TRBV3-2
TGTGCCAGCAGCCAAGTTTACTCCTACACCGGGGAGCTGTTTTTT
CASSQVYSYTGELFF
>TRBJ2-1|TRBD1|.|TRBV5-1
TGCGCCAGCAGCCAAATCCGGGACAGGGGTTACAATGAGCAGTTCTTC
CASSQIRDRGYNEQFF
>TRBJ2-7|TRBD2|.|TRBV4-2
TGTGCCAGCAGCCAAGTCATCGGACTAGCGGGATACGAGCAGTACTTC
CASSQVIGLAGYEQYF
>TRBJ2-3|.|.|TRBV27
TGTGCCAGCAGTTGGGGGACTAGCACAGATACGCAGTATTTT
CASSWGTSTDTQYF
>TRBJ2-5|.|.|TRBV6-5
TGTGCCAGTAGACAGCTCCAAGAGACCCAGTACTTC
CASRQLQETQYF
>TRBJ2-2|TRBD1|.|TRBV7-2
TGTGCCAGCAGCTTAGGCAGGGGGCGAACCGGGGAGCTGTTTTTT
CASSLGRGRTGELFF
>TRBJ2-1|TRBD2|.|TRBV11-2
TGTGCCAGCAGCTTGCGGGAGGAGGGGAATGAGCAGTTCTTC
CASSLREEGNEQFF
>TRBJ2-7|.|many|TRBV28
TGTGCCAGCAGTCCTCACACCGGAGGTAGAGACGAGCAGTACTTC
CASSPHTGGRDEQYF
>TRBJ1-1|.|.|TRBV3-1/TRBV3-2
TGTGCCAGCAGCTTGACAGTGAACACTGAAGCTTTCTTT
CASSLTVNTEAFF
>TRBJ1-6|TRBD1|.|TRBV9
TGTGCCAGCAGCGAGAGCCGGGACAGGGATTCACCCCTCCACTTT
CASSESRDRDSPLHF
>TRBJ1-4|TRBD1|.|TRBV13
TGTGCCAGCAGCAAAGGGACAGGGGTCGGGTTAGGGGAAAAACTGTTTTTT
CASSKGTGVGLGEKLFF
>TRBJ2-2|TRBD1|.|TRBV19
TGTGCCAGTAGTGCCGGGACAGCGACCGGGGAGCTGTTTTTT
CASSAGTATGELFF
>TRBJ2-3|TRBD2|.|TRBV5-1
TGCGCCACTTCGCCCGGAGGTTTAGCGGGAGGAGGTACAGATACGCAGTATTTT
CATSPGGLAGGGTDTQYF
>TRBJ1-1|.|.|TRBV15
TGTGCCACCAGCAGAGATATGTCCACTGAAGCTTTCTTT
CATSRDMSTEAFF
>TRBJ1-6|TRBD1|.|TRBV6-5
TGTGCCAGCAGGACAGGGAGATCACCCCTCCACTTT
CASRTGRSPLHF
>TRBJ2-5|.|.|TRBV2
TGTGCCAGCAAAGCTCAAGGGGTCCAAGAGACCCAGTACTTC
CASKAQGVQETQYF
>TRBJ1-1|.|.|TRBV7-9
TGTGCCAGCAGCCCCCCAGTTGGGAACACTGAAGCTTTCTTT
CASSPPVGNTEAFF
>TRBJ2-3|TRBD1|.|TRBV7-9
TGTGCCAGCAGTCCTCGGGACAGGGGCCCAGATACGCAGTATTTT
CASSPRDRGPDTQYF
>TRBJ2-1|.|once|TRBV6-5
TGTGCCAGCAGTTACCGCCGGGGGTACAATGAGCAGTTCTTC
CASSYRRGYNEQFF
>TRBJ2-7|TRBD1|.|TRBV28
TGTGCCAGCATGCCCCTGACAGGGACGACCTCCTACGAGCAGTACTTC
CASMPLTGTTSYEQYF
>TRBJ1-1|TRBD1|.|TRBV5-8
TGTGCCAGCAGCTTGATGACAGGGAACCGAAACACTGAAGCTTTCTTT
CASSLMTGNRNTEAFF
>TRBJ2-5|.|once|TRBV24-1
TGTGCCACCAGTGATTTCGGGGAGACCCAGTACTTC
CATSDFGETQYF
>TRBJ2-7|TRBD2|.|TRBV3-1/TRBV3-2
TGTGCCAGCAGCCCGGGACTAGCCTCCGAGCAGTACTTC
CASSPGLASEQYF
>TRBJ2-1|.|.|TRBV6-5
TGTGCCAGCAGTTACTCGAGGGATGCCCAGTTCTTC
CASSYSRDAQFF
>TRBJ2-7|.|once|TRBV6-4
TGTGCCCGTCAGGACAGGAGGGGCGGCTACGAGCAGTACTTC
CARQDRRGGYEQYF
>TRBJ2-3|.|once|TRBV11-3
TGTGCCAGCAGCTTAGGGGGGCATACGCAGTATTTT
CASSLGGHTQYF
>TRBJ1-6|.|.|TRBV7-6
TGTGCCAGCAGCTTCGAGAGCTCCTATAATTCACCCCTCCACTTT
CASSFESSYNSPLHF
>TRBJ1-4|.|.|TRBV6-5
TGTGCCAGCAGTTACTCTGGGGGCGGTGAAAAACTGTTTTTT
CASSYSGGGEKLFF
>TRBJ1-1|.|.|TRBV2
TGTGCCAGCAGTGTTCCGGGGTTTGAAGCTTTCTTT
CASSVPGFEAFF